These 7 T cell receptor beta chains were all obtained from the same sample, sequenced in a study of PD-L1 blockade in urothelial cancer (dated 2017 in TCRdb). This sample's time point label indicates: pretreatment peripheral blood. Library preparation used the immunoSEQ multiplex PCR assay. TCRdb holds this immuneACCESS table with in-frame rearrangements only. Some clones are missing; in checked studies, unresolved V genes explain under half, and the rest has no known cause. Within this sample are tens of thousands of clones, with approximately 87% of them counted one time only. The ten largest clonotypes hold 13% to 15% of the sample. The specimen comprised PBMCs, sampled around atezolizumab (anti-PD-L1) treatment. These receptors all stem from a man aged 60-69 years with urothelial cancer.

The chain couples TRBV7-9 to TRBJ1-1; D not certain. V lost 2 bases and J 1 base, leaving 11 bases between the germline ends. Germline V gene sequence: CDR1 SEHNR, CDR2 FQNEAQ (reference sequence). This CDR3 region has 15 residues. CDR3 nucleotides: TGTGCCAGCAGCTTACTTTCCGATAGGAACACTGAAGCTTTCTTT. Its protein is CASSLLSDRNTEAFF.

The CDR3 loop reads CASRAHPSGNTIYF. In DNA, the CDR3 is TGTGCCAGCAGGGCCCATCCCTCTGGAAACACCATATATTTT. The chain uses TRBV2 and TRBJ1-3; D remains ambiguous. Trimming removed 6 bases from V and 0 bases from J, with 9 bases in between. This CDR3 comprises 14 residues. Germline-derived CDR1 and CDR2 are SNHLY and FYNNEI.

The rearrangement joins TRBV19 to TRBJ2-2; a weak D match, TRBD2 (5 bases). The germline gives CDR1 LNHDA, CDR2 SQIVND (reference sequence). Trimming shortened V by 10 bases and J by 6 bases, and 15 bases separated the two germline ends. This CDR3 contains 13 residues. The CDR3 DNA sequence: TGTGCCACGCCCCGAGGGTCCCCCGGGGAGCTGTTTTTT. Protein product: CATPRGSPGELFF.

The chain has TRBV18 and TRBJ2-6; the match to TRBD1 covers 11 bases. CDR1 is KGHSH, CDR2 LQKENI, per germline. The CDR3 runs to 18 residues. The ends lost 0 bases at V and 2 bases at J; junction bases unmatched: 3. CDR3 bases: TGTGCCAGCTCACCACCAGGGACAGGGGGTACTGGGGCCAACGTCCTGACTTTC. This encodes CASSPPGTGGTGANVLTF.

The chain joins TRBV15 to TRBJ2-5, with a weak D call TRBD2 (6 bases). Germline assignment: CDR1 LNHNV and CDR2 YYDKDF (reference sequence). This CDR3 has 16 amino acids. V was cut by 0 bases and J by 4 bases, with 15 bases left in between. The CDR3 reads CATSRDLRGFVETQYF. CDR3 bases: TGTGCCACCAGCAGAGATCTGCGGGGTTTTGTAGAGACCCAGTACTTC.

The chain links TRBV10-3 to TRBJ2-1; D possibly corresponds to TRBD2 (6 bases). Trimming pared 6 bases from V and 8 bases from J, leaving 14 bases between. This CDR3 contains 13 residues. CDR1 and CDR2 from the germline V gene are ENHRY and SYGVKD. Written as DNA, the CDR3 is TGTGCCATCAGAGCACGGGGGAGCGATGAGCAGTTCTTC. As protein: CAIRARGSDEQFF.

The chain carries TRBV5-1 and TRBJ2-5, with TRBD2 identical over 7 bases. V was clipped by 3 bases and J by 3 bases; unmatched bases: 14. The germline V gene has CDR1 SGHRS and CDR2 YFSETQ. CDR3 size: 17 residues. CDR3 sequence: CASSSRRVAGREETQYF. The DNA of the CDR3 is TGCGCCAGCAGCTCCCGGCGCGTAGCGGGCAGAGAAGAGACCCAGTACTTC.